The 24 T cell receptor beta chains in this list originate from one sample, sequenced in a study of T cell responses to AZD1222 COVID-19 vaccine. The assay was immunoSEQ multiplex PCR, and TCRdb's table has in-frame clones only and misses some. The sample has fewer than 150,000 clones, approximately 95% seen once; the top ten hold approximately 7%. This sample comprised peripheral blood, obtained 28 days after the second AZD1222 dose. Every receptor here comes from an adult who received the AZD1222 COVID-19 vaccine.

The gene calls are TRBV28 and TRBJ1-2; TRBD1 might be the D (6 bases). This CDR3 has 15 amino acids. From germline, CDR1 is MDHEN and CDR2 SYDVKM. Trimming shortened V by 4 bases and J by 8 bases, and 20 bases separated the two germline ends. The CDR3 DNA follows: TGTGCCAGCAGTTCCGGAGGGGGGGGCCCGCGGGGCTACACCTTC. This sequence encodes CASSSGGGGPRGYTF.

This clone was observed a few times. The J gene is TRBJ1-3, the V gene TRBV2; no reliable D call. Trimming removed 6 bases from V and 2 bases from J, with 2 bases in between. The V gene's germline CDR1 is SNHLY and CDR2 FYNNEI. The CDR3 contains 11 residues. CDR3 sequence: CASRAGNTIYF. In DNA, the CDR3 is TGTGCCAGCAGGGCTGGAAACACCATATATTTT.

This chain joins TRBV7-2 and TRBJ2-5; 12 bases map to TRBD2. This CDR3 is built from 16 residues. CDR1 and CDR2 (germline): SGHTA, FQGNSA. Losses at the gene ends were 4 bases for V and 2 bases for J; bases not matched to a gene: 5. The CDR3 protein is CASSSSGGAGQETQYF. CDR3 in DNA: TGTGCCAGCAGCTCTAGCGGGGGGGCGGGACAAGAGACCCAGTACTTC.

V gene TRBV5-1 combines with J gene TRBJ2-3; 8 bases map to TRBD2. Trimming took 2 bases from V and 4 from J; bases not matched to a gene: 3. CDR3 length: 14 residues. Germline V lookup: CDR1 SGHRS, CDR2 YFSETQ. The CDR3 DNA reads TGCGCCAGCAGCTTTTTCGGGGGGGCAGATACGCAGTATTTT. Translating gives CASSFFGGADTQYF.

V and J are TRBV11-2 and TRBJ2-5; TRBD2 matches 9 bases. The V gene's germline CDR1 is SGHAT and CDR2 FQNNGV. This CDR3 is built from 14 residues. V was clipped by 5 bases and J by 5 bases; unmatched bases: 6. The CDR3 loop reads CASSPRGGRETQYF. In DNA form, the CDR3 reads TGTGCCAGCAGCCCGCGGGGGGGCCGGGAGACCCAGTACTTC.

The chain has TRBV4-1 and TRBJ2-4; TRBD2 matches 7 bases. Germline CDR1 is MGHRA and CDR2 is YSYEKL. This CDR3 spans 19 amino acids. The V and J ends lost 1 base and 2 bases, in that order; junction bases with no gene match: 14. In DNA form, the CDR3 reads TGCGCCAGCAGCCAAGGGAGGGTTACTAGCGCCGGGCCCAAAAACATTCAGTACTTC. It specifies CASSQGRVTSAGPKNIQYF.

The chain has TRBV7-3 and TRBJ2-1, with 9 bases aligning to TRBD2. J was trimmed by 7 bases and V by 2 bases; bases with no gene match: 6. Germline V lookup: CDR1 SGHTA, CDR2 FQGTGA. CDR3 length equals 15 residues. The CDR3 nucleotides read TGTGCCAGCAGCTTAGAAGCTAGCGGGGTAAATGAGCAGTTCTTC. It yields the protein CASSLEASGVNEQFF. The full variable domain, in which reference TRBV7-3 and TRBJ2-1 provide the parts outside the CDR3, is GAGVSQTPSNKVTEKGKYVELRCDPISGHTALYWYRQSLGQGPEFLIYFQGTGAADDSGLPNDRFFAVRPEGSVSTLKIQRTERGDSAVYLCASSLEASGVNEQFFGPGTRLTVL.

The CDR3 DNA sequence: TGCGCCAGCAGCCACAACTCGGGGGAGCTGTTTTTT. Translation: CASSHNSGELFF. The chain recombines TRBV5-1 with TRBJ2-2; no reliable D call. Germline CDR1 SGHRS, CDR2 YFSETQ. The CDR3 runs 12 residues. The V gene lost 4 bases and the J gene lost 8 bases, with 9 bases spanning the gap.

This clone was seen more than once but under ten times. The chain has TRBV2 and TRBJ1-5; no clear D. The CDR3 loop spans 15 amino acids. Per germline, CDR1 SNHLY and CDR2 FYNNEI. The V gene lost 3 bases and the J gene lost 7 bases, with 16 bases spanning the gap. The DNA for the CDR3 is TGTGCCAGCAGTGAGGAGGCGACGGGAGGGCAGCCCCAGCATTTT. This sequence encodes CASSEEATGGQPQHF.

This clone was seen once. CDR3 DNA: TGCGCCAGCAGCCAAGATACCAGCGGGACCTACAATGAGCAGTTCTTC. Amino acids: CASSQDTSGTYNEQFF. The chain has TRBV4-1 and TRBJ2-1; TRBD2 aligns across 7 bases. This CDR3 comprises 16 residues. The V and J ends lost 0 bases and 2 bases, in that order; junction bases with no gene match: 4. CDR1 MGHRA and CDR2 YSYEKL come from the germline V gene.

In DNA form, the CDR3 reads TGTGCCATCAGCGAAGATTCGACAGGGGTGGGCTCACCCCTCCACTTT. Protein: CAISEDSTGVGSPLHF. This sequence joins TRBV10-3 and TRBJ1-6; the match to TRBD1 covers 8 bases. Trimming took 6 bases from V and 10 from J; bases not matched to a gene: 14. This CDR3 is 16 amino acids long. The germline V gene has CDR1 ENHRY and CDR2 SYGVKD.

The CDR3 DNA reads TGCGCCAGCAGCCAAGGGACTAGCAGGGGGGACGGGGAGACCCAGTACTTC. Translated: CASSQGTSRGDGETQYF. The rearrangement joins TRBV5-1 to TRBJ2-5, with 9 bases aligning to TRBD2. CDR3 length equals 17 residues. The V gene end was trimmed by 4 bases and the J gene end by 5 bases; junction bases not matched to a gene: 15. The germline V gene encodes CDR1 SGHRS and CDR2 YFSETQ. Full variable domain (missing parts from reference TRBV5-1 and TRBJ2-5): KAGVTQTPRYLIKTRGQQVTLSCSPISGHRSVSWYQQTPGQGLQFLFEYFSETQRNKGNFPGRFSGRQFSNSRSEMNVSTLELGDSALYLCASSQGTSRGDGETQYFGPGTRLLVL.

The CDR3 sequence is CARWAPTAGECCIQYF. The CDR3 nucleotides read TGCGCCAGGTGGGCCCCAACGGCAGGGGAGTGTTGCATTCAGTACTTC. V and J are TRBV10-1 and TRBJ2-4; the D gene is possibly TRBD1 (6 bases). Trimming shortened V by 9 bases and J by 9 bases, and 27 bases separated the two germline ends. The CDR3 runs to 16 residues. Germline V CDR1 and CDR2: WNHNN, SYGVQD (reference sequence).

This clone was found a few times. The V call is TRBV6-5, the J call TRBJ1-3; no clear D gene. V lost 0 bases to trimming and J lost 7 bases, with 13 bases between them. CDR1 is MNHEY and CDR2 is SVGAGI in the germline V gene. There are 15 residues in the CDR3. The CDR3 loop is CASSYSPDAGNTIYF. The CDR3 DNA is TGTGCCAGCAGTTACTCCCCGGACGCCGGGAACACCATATATTTT.

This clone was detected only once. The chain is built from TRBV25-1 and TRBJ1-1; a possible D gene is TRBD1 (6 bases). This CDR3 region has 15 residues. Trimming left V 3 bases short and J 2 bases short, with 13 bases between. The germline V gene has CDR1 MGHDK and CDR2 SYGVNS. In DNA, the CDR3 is TGTGCCAGCAGTGACAGGGGTTGGGTAAACACTGAAGCTTTCTTT. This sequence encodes CASSDRGWVNTEAFF. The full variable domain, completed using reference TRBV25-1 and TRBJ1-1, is EADIYQTPRYLVIGTGKKITLECSQTMGHDKMYWYQQDPGMELHLIHYSYGVNSTEKGDLSSESTVSRIRTEHFPLTLESARPSHTSQYLCASSDRGWVNTEAFFGQGTRLTVV.

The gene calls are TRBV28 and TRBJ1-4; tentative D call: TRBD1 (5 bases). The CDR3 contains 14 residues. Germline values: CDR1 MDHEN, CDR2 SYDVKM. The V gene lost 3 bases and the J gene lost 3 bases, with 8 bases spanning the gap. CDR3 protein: CASSLGTANEKLFF. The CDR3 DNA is TGTGCCAGCAGTTTGGGGACCGCTAATGAAAAACTGTTTTTT.

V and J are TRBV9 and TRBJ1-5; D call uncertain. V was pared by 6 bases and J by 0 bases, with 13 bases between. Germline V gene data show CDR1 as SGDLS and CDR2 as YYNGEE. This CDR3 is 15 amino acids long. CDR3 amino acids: CASNKEGNSNQPQHF. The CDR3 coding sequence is TGTGCCAGCAACAAGGAAGGGAATAGCAATCAGCCCCAGCATTTT. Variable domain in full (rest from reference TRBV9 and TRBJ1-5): DSGVTQTPKHLITATGQRVTLRCSPRSGDLSVYWYQQSLDQGLQFLIQYYNGEERAKGNILERFSAQQFPDLHSELNLSSLELGDSALYFCASNKEGNSNQPQHFGDGTRLSIL.

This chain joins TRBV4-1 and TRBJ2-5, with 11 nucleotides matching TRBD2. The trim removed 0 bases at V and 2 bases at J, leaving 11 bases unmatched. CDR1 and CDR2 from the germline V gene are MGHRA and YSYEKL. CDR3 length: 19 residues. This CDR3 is CASSQEELAGVGGQETQYF. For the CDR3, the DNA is TGCGCCAGCAGCCAAGAAGAACTAGCGGGGGTAGGGGGGCAAGAGACCCAGTACTTC.

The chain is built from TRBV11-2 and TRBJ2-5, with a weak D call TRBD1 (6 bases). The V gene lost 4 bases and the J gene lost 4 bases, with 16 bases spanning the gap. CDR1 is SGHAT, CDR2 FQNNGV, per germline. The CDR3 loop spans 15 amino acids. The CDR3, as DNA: TGTGCCAGCAGCTCCAGGGGCGTGTCTCGAGAGACCCAGTACTTC. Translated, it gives CASSSRGVSRETQYF.

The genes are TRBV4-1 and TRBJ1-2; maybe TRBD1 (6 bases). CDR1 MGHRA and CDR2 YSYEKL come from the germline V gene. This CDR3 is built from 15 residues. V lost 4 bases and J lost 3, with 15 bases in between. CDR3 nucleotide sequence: TGCGCCAGCAGCCTTAGACAGGAGATCTACTATGGCTACACCTTC. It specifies CASSLRQEIYYGYTF.

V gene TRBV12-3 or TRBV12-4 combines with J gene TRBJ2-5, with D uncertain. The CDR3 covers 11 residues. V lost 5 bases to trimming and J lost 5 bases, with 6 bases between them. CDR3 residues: CASSEWETQYF. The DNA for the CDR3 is TGTGCCAGCAGTGAGTGGGAGACCCAGTACTTC.

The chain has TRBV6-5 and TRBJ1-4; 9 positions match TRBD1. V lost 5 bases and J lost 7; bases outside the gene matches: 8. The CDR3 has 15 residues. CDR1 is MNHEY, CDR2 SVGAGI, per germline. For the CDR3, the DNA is TGTGCCAGCAGTACGCACGACAGGGGGGGTGAAAAACTGTTTTTT. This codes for CASSTHDRGGEKLFF.

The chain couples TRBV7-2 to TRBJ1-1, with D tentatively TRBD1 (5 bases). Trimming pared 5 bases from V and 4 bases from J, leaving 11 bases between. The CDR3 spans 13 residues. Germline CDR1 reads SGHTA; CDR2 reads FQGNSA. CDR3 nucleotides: TGTGCCAGCAGCCTTCAGGGAAGCACTGAAGCTTTCTTT. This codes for CASSLQGSTEAFF.

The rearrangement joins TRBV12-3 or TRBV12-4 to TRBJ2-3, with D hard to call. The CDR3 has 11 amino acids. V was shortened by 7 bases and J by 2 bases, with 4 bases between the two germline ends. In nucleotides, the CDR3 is TGTGCCAGCAAGCTCACAGATACGCAGTATTTT. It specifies CASKLTDTQYF.